Following are 5 T cell receptor beta chains from one sample sequenced in a study of T cells in Graves' hyperthyroidism and ophthalmopathy. Regions amplified from RNA transcripts were the TCR beta CDR3 regions. When the TCR CDR3 underwent first-round RT-PCR, the HTBI primer set was used. TCRdb reprocessed the multiplex PCR reads via MiXCR and lists one record per CDR3 protein. The sample holds approximately 640,000 distinct CDR3 sequences, around 15% seen once. The sample taken for sequencing was blood. The source is a woman aged 30 to 39 with Graves' hyperthyroidism.

This rearrangement joins TRBV11-3 to TRBJ2-7; TRBD1 matches at 9 bases. This CDR3 spans 15 amino acids. V lost 5 bases to trimming and J lost 2 bases; unmatched junction nucleotides: 7. Germline lookup yields CDR1 SGHNT and CDR2 YENEEA. CDR3: CASSPGDREPYEQYF. The CDR3, as DNA: TGTGCCAGCAGCCCTGGGGACAGGGAACCCTACGAGCAGTACTTC.

V is TRBV27 and J is TRBJ1-6; 9 nucleotides line up with TRBD1. In germline, CDR1 is MNHEY, CDR2 SMNVEV (reference sequence). This CDR3 region has 14 residues. The V and J ends lost 6 bases and 10 bases, in that order; junction bases with no gene match: 7. DNA for the CDR3: TGTGCCAGCAGCGACAGGGGGTATGAATCACCCCTCCACTTT. This codes for CASSDRGYESPLHF.

This clonotype was seen repeatedly, ten times or more. This chain uses TRBV11-2 with TRBJ2-1, with 11 bases that match TRBD2. CDR1 is SGHAT and CDR2 is FQNNGV in the germline V gene. The CDR3 consists of 16 residues. V dropped 5 bases and J dropped 5; count of bases not matched to a gene: 8. Here the CDR3 DNA reads TGTGCCAGCAGCCTCTACGGACTAGCGGGTGACAATGAGCAGTTCTTC. It is translated as CASSLYGLAGDNEQFF.

This clonotype was observed at least ten times. This chain uses TRBV20-1 with TRBJ1-1; no firm D call. This CDR3 has 13 residues. V gave up 1 base and J gave up 0 bases, with 6 bases separating them. The V gene's germline CDR1 is DFQATT and CDR2 SNEGSKA (reference sequence). Here the CDR3 DNA reads TGCAGTGCTAGAGCCAGATTGAACACTGAAGCTTTCTTT. This encodes CSARARLNTEAFF.

This clonotype was recorded many times. The chain carries TRBV28 and TRBJ2-7, with a possible D match to TRBD2 (5 bases). Trimming pared 3 bases from V and 0 bases from J, leaving 9 bases between. Germline CDR1 MDHEN, CDR2 SYDVKM. This CDR3 is 14 amino acids long. In nucleotides, the CDR3 is TGTGCCAGCAGTTTCTCAGCGGACTCCTACGAGCAGTACTTC. Translating gives CASSFSADSYEQYF.